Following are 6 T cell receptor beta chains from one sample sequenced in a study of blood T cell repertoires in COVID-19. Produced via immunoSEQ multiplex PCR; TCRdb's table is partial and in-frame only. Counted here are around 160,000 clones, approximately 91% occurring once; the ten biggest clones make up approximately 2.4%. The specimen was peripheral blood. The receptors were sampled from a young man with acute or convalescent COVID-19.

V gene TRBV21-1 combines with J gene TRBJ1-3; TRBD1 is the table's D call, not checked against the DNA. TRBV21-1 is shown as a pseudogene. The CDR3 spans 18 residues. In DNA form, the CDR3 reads TGTGCCAGCAGCAACAGGGACAGGGGTGTCTGGTCTGGAAACACCATATATTTT. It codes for CASSNRDRGVWSGNTIYF.

CDR3 bases: TGTGCCAGCTCACCACCGGGACAGGGGACGAATGGCTACACCTTC. Translating gives CASSPPGQGTNGYTF. The V and J genes are TRBV18 and TRBJ1-2; 10 bases agree with TRBD1. CDR3 length: 15 amino acids. Germline V gives CDR1 KGHSH, CDR2 LQKENI. The V and J ends lost 0 bases and 6 bases, in that order; junction bases with no gene match: 4. Full variable domain (rest looked up from reference TRBV18 and TRBJ1-2): NAGVMQNPRHLVRRRGQEARLRCSPMKGHSHVYWYRQLPEEGLKFMVYLQKENIIDESGMPKERFSAEFPKEGPSILRIQQVVRGDSAAYFCASSPPGQGTNGYTFGSGTRLTVV.

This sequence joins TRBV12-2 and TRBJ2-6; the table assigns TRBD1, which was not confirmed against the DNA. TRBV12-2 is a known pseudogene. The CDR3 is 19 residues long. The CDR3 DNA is TGTGCAAGTCGGCAACCGGGACATGGGTCTTCTTCTGGGGCCAACGTCCTGACTTTC. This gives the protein CASRQPGHGSSSGANVLTF.

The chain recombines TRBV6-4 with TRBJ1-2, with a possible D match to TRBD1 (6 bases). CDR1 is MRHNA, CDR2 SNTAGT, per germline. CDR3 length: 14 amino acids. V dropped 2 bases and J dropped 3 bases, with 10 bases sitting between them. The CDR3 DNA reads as TGTGCCAGCAGTGACGGTCAGGGGCACTATGGCTACACCTTC. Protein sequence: CASSDGQGHYGYTF.

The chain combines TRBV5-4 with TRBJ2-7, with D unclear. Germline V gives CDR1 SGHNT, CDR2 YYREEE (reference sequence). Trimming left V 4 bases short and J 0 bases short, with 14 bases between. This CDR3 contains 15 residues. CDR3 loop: CASSPRGLSSYEQYF. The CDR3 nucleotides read TGTGCCAGCAGCCCACGTGGCCTCTCCTCCTACGAGCAGTACTTC.

CDR3 in DNA: TGTGCCAGCTCACAAGAACAGGGGGCTAAAGGTTCACCCCTCCACTTT. It is translated as CASSQEQGAKGSPLHF. The V and J genes are TRBV18 and TRBJ1-6; 9 nucleotides line up with TRBD1. CDR1 and CDR2 from the germline V gene are KGHSH and LQKENI. After removal of 4 bases from V and 9 bases from J, the junction contained 10 bases not matched to a gene. The CDR3 consists of 16 residues.